This entry lists 25 T cell receptor beta chains sequenced from one sample in a study of blood T cell repertoires in COVID-19. TCRdb's copy holds only in-frame clones and misses some; the assay was immunoSEQ multiplex PCR. This sample carries 84,000 or so clones, 80% of them seen once, and the ten largest clones take roughly 21%. Sample: peripheral blood. These receptors were collected from a woman aged 80 or older with acute or convalescent COVID-19.

The chain is built from TRBV12-1 and TRBJ2-3; the tabulated D call, TRBD2, remains unverified against the DNA. TRBV12-1 is deemed a pseudogene. The CDR3 is made up of 15 amino acids. The CDR3 loop is CASSLTSGGSDTQYF. The CDR3 DNA reads as TGTGCCAGCAGCTTGACTAGCGGGGGATCAGATACGCAGTATTTT.

V usage is TRBV24-1 and J usage is TRBJ2-7, with 7 bases matching TRBD1. Trimming removed 4 bases from V and 3 bases from J; junction bases left unmatched: 14. The CDR3 extends over 17 amino acids. Germline V gene data show CDR1 as KGHDR and CDR2 as SFDVKD. CDR3 in DNA: TGTGCCACCAGTGACAAGTTCCGGGACAGCATGATCTACGAGCAGTACTTC. Translation gives CATSDKFRDSMIYEQYF.

The gene calls are TRBV5-8 and TRBJ1-2; D remains ambiguous. The CDR3 is made up of 13 amino acids. Trimming stripped 6 bases from V and 1 base from J, with 10 bases between. CDR1 is SGHTS and CDR2 is YDEGEE in the germline V gene. As DNA, the CDR3 is TGTGCCAGCACGGGTTTTAATAACTATGGCTACACCTTC. It encodes CASTGFNNYGYTF.

This chain connects TRBV18 to TRBJ1-6; D is possibly TRBD1 (6 bases). The CDR3 has 15 residues. Trimming took 4 bases from V and 8 from J, leaving 15 bases between them. The germline gives CDR1 KGHSH, CDR2 LQKENI. CDR3 protein: CASSLRGSNDSPLHF. CDR3 sequence (DNA): TGTGCCAGCTCACTCAGGGGATCCAACGATTCACCCCTCCACTTT.

As concerns this clone: One end of the junction is discordant with germline, which a read error may explain. This chain uses TRBV5-4 with TRBJ2-3, with 9 bases lining up with TRBD2. The V gene's germline CDR1 is SGHNT and CDR2 YYREEE (reference sequence). This CDR3 is 14 amino acids long. The CDR3 loop reads CASSQLEVGTSNCF. CDR3 in DNA: TGTGCCAGCAGCCAGTTGGAAGTCGGGACTAGCAACTGTTTT. The full variable domain, rest sourced from reference TRBV5-4 and TRBJ2-3, is ETGVTQSPTHLIKTRGQQVTLRCSSQSGHNTVSWYQQALGQGPQFIFQYYREEENGRGNFPPRFSGLQFPNYSSELNVNALELDDSALYLCASSQLEVGTSNCFGPGTRLTVL.

V and J are TRBV5-1 and TRBJ1-6, with no clear D. CDR1 and CDR2 (germline): SGHRS, YFSETQ. The CDR3 has 15 amino acids. Between the trimmed V and J ends, which lost 4 bases and 0 bases, there was a span of 8 bases. The CDR3 DNA reads TGCGCCAGCAGCCTAAGGAGCTCCTATAATTCACCCCTCCACTTT. This translates into CASSLRSSYNSPLHF.

The rearrangement uses TRBV5-1 and TRBJ2-4; TRBD1 aligns across 8 bases. The CDR3 totals 19 residues. CDR1 is SGHRS and CDR2 is YFSETQ in the germline V gene. Trimming removed 0 bases from V and 0 bases from J; junction bases left unmatched: 11. The CDR3 protein is CASSLAATGVNPAKNIQYF. CDR3 in DNA: TGCGCCAGCAGCTTGGCCGCGACAGGGGTAAACCCAGCCAAAAACATTCAGTACTTC.

The CDR3 loop is CASSPGHRRGSPLHF. The CDR3 DNA follows: TGTGCCAGCAGCCCCGGGCACAGGAGAGGTTCACCCCTCCACTTT. This chain joins TRBV5-6 and TRBJ1-6; perhaps TRBD1 as D (5 bases). Germline CDR1 reads SGHDT; CDR2 reads YYEEEE. Trimming took 4 bases from V and 9 from J, leaving 17 bases between them. The CDR3 extends over 15 amino acids.

The chain has TRBV7-9 and TRBJ2-5; D is unclear. This CDR3 has 17 amino acids. Germline V lookup: CDR1 SEHNR, CDR2 FQNEAQ (reference sequence). Trimming took 1 base from V and 0 from J, leaving 15 bases between them. The CDR3 protein is CASSLGGVSGYQETQYF. The CDR3 DNA follows: TGTGCCAGCAGCTTAGGAGGCGTCTCCGGGTACCAAGAGACCCAGTACTTC.

The J gene is TRBJ1-2, the V gene TRBV9; no definite D call. This CDR3 is 14 amino acids long. Per germline, CDR1 SGDLS and CDR2 YYNGEE. Deletions cut 1 base from V and 11 bases from J, with 18 bases between. The CDR3 sequence is CASSVSSLFGGYTF. In DNA, the CDR3 is TGTGCCAGCAGCGTATCCTCCCTATTCGGTGGTTACACCTTC. The full variable domain, in which reference TRBV9 and TRBJ1-2 provide the parts outside the CDR3, is DSGVTQTPKHLITATGQRVTLRCSPRSGDLSVYWYQQSLDQGLQFLIQYYNGEERAKGNILERFSAQQFPDLHSELNLSSLELGDSALYFCASSVSSLFGGYTFGSGTRLTVV.

This clone is labeled as medium-sized (0.01 to 0.1%). V gene TRBV5-1 combines with J gene TRBJ1-2; 7 positions agree with TRBD1. With V trimmed by 4 bases and J by 9 bases, 9 bases remained unmatched. This CDR3 has 13 residues. The germline V gene encodes CDR1 SGHRS and CDR2 YFSETQ. The CDR3 spells CASSPDRAISYTF. In DNA, the CDR3 is TGCGCCAGCAGCCCCGACAGGGCCATTAGCTACACCTTC.

J is TRBJ2-1 and V is TRBV3-1 (or the pseudogene TRBV3-2), with D perhaps matching TRBD2 (6 bases). Trimming pared 0 bases from V and 2 bases from J, leaving 14 bases between. The germline gives CDR1 LGHDT, CDR2 YNNKEL (reference sequence). This CDR3 region has 17 residues. CDR3 amino acids: CASSQEMDYLTYNEQFF. The CDR3 coding sequence is TGTGCCAGCAGCCAAGAGATGGACTACCTCACCTACAATGAGCAGTTCTTC.

The genes are TRBV11-2 and TRBJ2-7; 8 bases are shared with TRBD2. The V gene's germline CDR1 is SGHAT and CDR2 FQNNGV. The V segment lost 5 bases and the J segment 2 bases; nucleotides outside the gene matches: 11. The CDR3 runs to 16 residues. The CDR3 sequence: CASSPATSGRPYEQYF. CDR3 DNA: TGTGCCAGCAGCCCCGCCACTAGCGGAAGACCCTACGAGCAGTACTTC.

The chain carries TRBV5-1 and TRBJ2-1, with 10 bases fitting TRBD2. The trim removed 1 base at V and 5 bases at J, leaving 9 bases unmatched. From germline, CDR1 is SGHRS and CDR2 YFSETQ. The CDR3 totals 17 residues. CDR3: CASSLFTSGVYDNEQFF. The CDR3 coding sequence is TGCGCCAGCAGCTTGTTTACTAGCGGGGTGTACGACAATGAGCAGTTCTTC.

The table lists this clone with a count of one. The J gene is TRBJ2-7, the V gene TRBV5-6; the match to TRBD1 covers 9 bases. This CDR3 has 14 amino acids. The junction had 4 bases not matched to a gene; V was cut back by 0 bases and J by 6 bases. Germline loops: CDR1 SGHDT, CDR2 YYEEEE. CDR3 protein: CASSLGDRDREQYF. The CDR3 coding sequence is TGTGCCAGCAGCTTGGGGGACAGGGACCGCGAGCAGTACTTC.

This clone occurred once. V and J are TRBV29-1 and TRBJ2-7; 11 positions agree with TRBD2. This CDR3 has 14 amino acids. The V segment lost 6 bases and the J segment 0 bases; nucleotides outside the gene matches: 4. Germline values: CDR1 SQVTM, CDR2 ANQGSEA. The CDR3 sequence is CSVRLAGSSYEQYF. CDR3 sequence (DNA): TGCAGCGTCAGACTAGCGGGGAGCTCCTACGAGCAGTACTTC.

The chain recombines TRBV4-2 with TRBJ2-2, with 9 bases identical to TRBD2. With 0 bases clipped from V and 0 bases from J, the junction kept 5 bases outside the gene matches. The germline gives CDR1 LGHNA, CDR2 YNFKEQ. This CDR3 is built from 18 residues. The CDR3 is CASSQEPAGGSNTGELFF. CDR3 bases: TGTGCCAGCAGCCAAGAGCCAGCGGGGGGATCGAACACCGGGGAGCTGTTTTTT.

Only a few counts were recorded for this clone. This rearrangement joins TRBV6-5 to TRBJ2-2, with 7 bases aligning to TRBD2. This CDR3 comprises 16 residues. Germline CDR1 is MNHEY and CDR2 is SVGAGI. Trimming at V came to 2 bases and at J to 4 bases, leaving 7 bases not matched to a gene. This chain's CDR3 is CASSYPVGGVTGELFF. CDR3 DNA sequence: TGTGCCAGCAGTTACCCTGTTGGGGGGGTCACCGGGGAGCTGTTTTTT.

The rearrangement uses TRBV10-1 and TRBJ2-3; 10 bases match TRBD2. The CDR3 length is 16 residues. Germline CDR1 WNHNN, CDR2 SYGVQD (reference sequence). V trimming: 5 bases; J trimming: 2 bases; junction bases outside the gene matches: 7. The CDR3: CASSNLGLAFTDTQYF. As DNA, the CDR3 is TGCGCCAGCAGTAACTTGGGACTAGCGTTCACAGATACGCAGTATTTT.

In the case of this clone: The junction differs from germline at one of its ends, possibly a read error. The CDR3 bases are TGTGCCCGCAGCTTCGGGGGGACTAGCGGGGGGCTTGATACGCAGTATTTT. The encoded protein is CARSFGGTSGGLDTQYF. The chain is built from TRBV11-3 and TRBJ2-3, with 15 bases aligning to TRBD2. The CDR3 covers 17 residues. Germline V gene data show CDR1 as SGHNT and CDR2 as YENEEA.

The chain couples TRBV7-3 to TRBJ2-2; 9 positions agree with TRBD1. V was pared by 5 bases and J by 5 bases, with 6 bases of the junction left unmatched. In germline, CDR1 is SGHTA, CDR2 FQGTGA. The CDR3 is made up of 15 amino acids. The CDR3 reads CASSTGTGRTGELFF. The DNA of the CDR3 is TGTGCCAGCAGCACCGGGACAGGGAGAACCGGGGAGCTGTTTTTT.

This clone was seen only once. This rearrangement joins TRBV7-9 to TRBJ1-2; possibly TRBD1 for D (5 bases). The CDR3 loop spans 14 amino acids. Germline CDR1 reads SEHNR; CDR2 reads FQNEAQ (reference sequence). Trimming stripped 4 bases from V and 8 bases from J, with 17 bases between. The CDR3 reads CASSWSGPRQGYTF. In nucleotides, the CDR3 is TGTGCCAGCAGCTGGAGCGGGCCTCGACAGGGCTACACCTTC.

V usage is TRBV2 and J usage is TRBJ2-1, with TRBD2 matching 10 bases. V was clipped by 4 bases and J by 8 bases; unmatched bases: 8. CDR1 and CDR2 from the germline V gene are SNHLY and FYNNEI. This CDR3 is built from 15 residues. CDR3 DNA sequence: TGTGCCAGCAGTGTAACGGGACTAGCGATCGATGAGCAGTTCTTC. It is translated as CASSVTGLAIDEQFF.

The rearrangement uses TRBV7-9 and TRBJ2-3; TRBD1 matches 7 bases. V dropped 1 base and J dropped 4; count of bases not matched to a gene: 8. Germline V gene data show CDR1 as SEHNR and CDR2 as FQNEAQ (reference sequence). The CDR3 consists of 16 residues. Written as DNA, the CDR3 is TGTGCCAGCAGCTTAGGATTAACAACAGGGGCAGATACGCAGTATTTT. This codes for CASSLGLTTGADTQYF.

The chain combines TRBV3-1 (or the pseudogene TRBV3-2) with TRBJ2-6; weak D call: TRBD2 (5 bases). V gave up 5 bases and J gave up 3 bases, with 5 bases separating them. Germline CDR1 is LGHDT and CDR2 is YNNKEL (reference sequence). There are 13 residues in the CDR3. The CDR3 protein is CASSAGGANVLTF. In DNA form, the CDR3 reads TGTGCCAGCAGCGCGGGTGGGGCCAACGTCCTGACTTTC.